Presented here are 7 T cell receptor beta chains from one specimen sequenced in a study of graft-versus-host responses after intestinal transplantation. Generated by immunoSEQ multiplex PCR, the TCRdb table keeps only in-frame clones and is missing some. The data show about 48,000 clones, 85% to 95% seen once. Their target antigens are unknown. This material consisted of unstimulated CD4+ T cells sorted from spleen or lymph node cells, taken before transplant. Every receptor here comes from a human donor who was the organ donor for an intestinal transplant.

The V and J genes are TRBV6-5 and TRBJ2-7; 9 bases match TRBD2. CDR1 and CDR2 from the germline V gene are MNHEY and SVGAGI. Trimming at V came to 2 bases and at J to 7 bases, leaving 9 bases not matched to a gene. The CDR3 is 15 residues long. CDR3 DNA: TGTGCCAGCAGTTACCATGGTAGCGGGAGACCTGAGCAGTACTTC. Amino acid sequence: CASSYHGSGRPEQYF.

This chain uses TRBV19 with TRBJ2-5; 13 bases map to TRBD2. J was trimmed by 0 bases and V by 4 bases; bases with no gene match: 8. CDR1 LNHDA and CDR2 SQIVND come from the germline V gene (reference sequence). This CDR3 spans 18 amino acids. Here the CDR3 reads CASSRGTSGNWYQETQYF. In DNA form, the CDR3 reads TGTGCCAGTAGTAGAGGGACTAGCGGGAATTGGTACCAAGAGACCCAGTACTTC. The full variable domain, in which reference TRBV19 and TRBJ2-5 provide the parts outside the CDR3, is DGGITQSPKYLFRKEGQNVTLSCEQNLNHDAMYWYRQDPGQGLRLIYYSQIVNDFQKGDIAEGYSVSREKKESFPLTVTSAQKNPTAFYLCASSRGTSGNWYQETQYFGPGTRLLVL.

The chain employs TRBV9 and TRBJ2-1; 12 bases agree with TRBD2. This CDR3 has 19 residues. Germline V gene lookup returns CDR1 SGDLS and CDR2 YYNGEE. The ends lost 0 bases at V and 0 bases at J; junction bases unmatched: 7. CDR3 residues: CASSVALAGGNPSYNEQFF. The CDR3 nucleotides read TGTGCCAGCAGCGTAGCCCTAGCGGGAGGGAATCCCTCCTACAATGAGCAGTTCTTC. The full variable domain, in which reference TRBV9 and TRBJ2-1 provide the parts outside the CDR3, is DSGVTQTPKHLITATGQRVTLRCSPRSGDLSVYWYQQSLDQGLQFLIQYYNGEERAKGNILERFSAQQFPDLHSELNLSSLELGDSALYFCASSVALAGGNPSYNEQFFGPGTRLTVL.

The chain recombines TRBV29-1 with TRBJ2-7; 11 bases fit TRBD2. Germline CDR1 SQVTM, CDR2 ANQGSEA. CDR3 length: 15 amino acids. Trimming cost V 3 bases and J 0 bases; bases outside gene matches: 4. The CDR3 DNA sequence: TGCAGCGTTGATGTGCTAGCGGGAGGCTCCTACGAGCAGTACTTC. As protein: CSVDVLAGGSYEQYF.

Here the CDR3 reads CASSDRVRQETQYF. As DNA, the CDR3 is TGTGCCAGCAGCGACAGAGTCAGACAAGAGACCCAGTACTTC. The V and J genes are TRBV6-1 and TRBJ2-5; a weak D match, TRBD1 (5 bases). This CDR3 region has 14 residues. Per the germline V gene, CDR1 is MNHNS and CDR2 is SASEGT. V was clipped by 6 bases and J by 2 bases, with 13 bases between them.

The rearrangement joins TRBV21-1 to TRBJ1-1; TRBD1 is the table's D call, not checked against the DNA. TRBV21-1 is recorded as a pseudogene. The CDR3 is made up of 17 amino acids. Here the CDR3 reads CASSKGRQGDTNTEAFF. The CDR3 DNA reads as TGTGCCAGCAGCAAAGGTCGACAGGGGGATACGAACACTGAAGCTTTCTTT.

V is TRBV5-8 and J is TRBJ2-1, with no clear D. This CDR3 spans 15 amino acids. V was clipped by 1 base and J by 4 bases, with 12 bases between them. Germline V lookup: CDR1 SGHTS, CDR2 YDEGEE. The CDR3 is CASSLFFRPYNEQFF. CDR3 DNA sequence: TGTGCCAGCAGCTTGTTTTTTAGGCCGTACAATGAGCAGTTCTTC.